This TCR beta chain was found in a study of cytomegalovirus exposure and HLA in healthy donors. Trimming pared 0 bases from V and 2 bases from J, leaving 12 bases between. CDR3 length equals 16 residues. Germline-derived CDR1 and CDR2 are LGHNA and YSLEER. Researchers ran the PCR with 60 Vbeta and 13 Jbeta primers. Produced via immunoSEQ multiplex PCR; TCRdb's table is partial and in-frame only. Of about 97,000 clones listed, 73% are singletons. This clone was recorded once. The sequencing sample was made of PBMCs. The chain recombines TRBV4-3 with TRBJ2-3, with D maybe TRBD1 (6 bases). The clonotype was recovered from a man aged 35-49 years in good health and CMV-seronegative. This chain's CDR3 is CASSQEISGVTDTQYF. The DNA for the CDR3 is TGCGCCAGCAGCCAAGAAATTTCAGGGGTCACAGATACGCAGTATTTT.